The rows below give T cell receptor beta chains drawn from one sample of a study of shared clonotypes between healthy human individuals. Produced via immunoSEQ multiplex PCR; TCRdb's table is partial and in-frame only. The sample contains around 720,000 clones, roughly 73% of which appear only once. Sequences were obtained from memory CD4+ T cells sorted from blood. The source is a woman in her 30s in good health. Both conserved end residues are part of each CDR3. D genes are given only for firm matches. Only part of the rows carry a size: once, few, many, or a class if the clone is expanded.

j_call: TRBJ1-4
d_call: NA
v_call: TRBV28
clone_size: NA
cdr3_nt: NA
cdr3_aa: CASSILGYNEKLFF

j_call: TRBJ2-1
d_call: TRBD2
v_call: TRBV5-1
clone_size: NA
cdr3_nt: TGCGCCAGCAGCTCGGCTAGCGGAGCCTACAATGAGCAGTTCTTC
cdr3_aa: CASSSASGAYNEQFF

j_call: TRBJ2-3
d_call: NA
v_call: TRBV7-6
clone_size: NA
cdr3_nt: TGTGCCAGCAGCTTAAACAGCGGCACAGATACGCAGTATTTT
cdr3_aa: CASSLNSGTDTQYF

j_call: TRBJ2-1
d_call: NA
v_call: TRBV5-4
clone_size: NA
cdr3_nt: TGTGCCAGCAGCAAGGTCACCCAGCGGCCCAATGAGCAGTTCTTC
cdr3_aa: CASSKVTQRPNEQFF

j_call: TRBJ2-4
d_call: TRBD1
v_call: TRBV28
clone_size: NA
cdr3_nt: TGTGCCAGCAGTTCCGGGGCAGGGGGTTATGCCAAAAACATTCAGTACTTC
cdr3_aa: CASSSGAGGYAKNIQYF

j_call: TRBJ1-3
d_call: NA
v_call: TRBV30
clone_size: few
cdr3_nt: TGTGCCTGGACTCCACCACCTGGAAACACCATATATTTT
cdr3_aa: CAWTPPPGNTIYF

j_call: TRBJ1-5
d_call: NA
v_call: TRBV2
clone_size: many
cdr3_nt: TGTGCCATCCGAACGGACGTGGGCAATCAGCCCCAGCATTTT
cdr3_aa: CAIRTDVGNQPQHF

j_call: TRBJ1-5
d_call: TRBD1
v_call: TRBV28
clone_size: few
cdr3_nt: TGTGCCAGCAGTTTTCCCCGGACAGGGGCCAGACAGCCCCAGCATTTT
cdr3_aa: CASSFPRTGARQPQHF

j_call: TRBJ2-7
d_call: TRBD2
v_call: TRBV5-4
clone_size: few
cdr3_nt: TGTGCCAGCAGCTCCCTCCCGCGGGAGGGCTTTGAGCAGTACTTC
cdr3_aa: CASSSLPREGFEQYF

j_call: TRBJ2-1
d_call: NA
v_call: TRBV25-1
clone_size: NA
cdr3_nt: TGTGCCAGCTCGAGGGGGGGGTTCAATGAGCAGTTCTTC
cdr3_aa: CASSRGGFNEQFF

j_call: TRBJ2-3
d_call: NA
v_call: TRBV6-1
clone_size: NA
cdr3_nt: TGTGCCAGCAATTCCCATACAGATACGCAGTATTTT
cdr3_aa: CASNSHTDTQYF

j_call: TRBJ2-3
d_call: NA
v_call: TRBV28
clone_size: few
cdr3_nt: TGTGCCAGCAGTCCGCCGAGTCGTTCAGATACGCAGTATTTT
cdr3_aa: CASSPPSRSDTQYF

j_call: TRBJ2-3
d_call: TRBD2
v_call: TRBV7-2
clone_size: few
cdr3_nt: TGTGCCAGCAGCCCATCAGGACTAGCTGGAGATACGCAGTATTTT
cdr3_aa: CASSPSGLAGDTQYF

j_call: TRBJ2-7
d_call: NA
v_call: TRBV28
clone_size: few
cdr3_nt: TGTGCCAGCAGCCTAAGAGAGGAGCAGTACTTC
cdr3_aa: CASSLREEQYF